These T cell receptor beta chains were read from a single sample in a study of T-cell reconstitution after alpha-beta-depleted transplantation in children. Using its own MiXCR run on the PCR reads, TCRdb lists one record per CDR3 protein. The top ten clones hold 24% of a sample with some 130,000 distinct CDR3 sequences, roughly 9% of them seen once. The source was PBMCs, mostly from graft donor cells, collected 180 days after TCRalphabeta/CD19-depleted stem cell transplant. The origin of the receptors is a girl under three years old who had a stem cell transplant for combined immunodeficiency, so the T cells may come from the graft donor. Both conserved end residues are part of each CDR3. A D gene is named only where the DNA matches it firmly. Size values are once, few and many counts, or a class for expanded clones, and some rows have none.

j_gene: TRBJ1-1; len: 14; v_gene: TRBV19; d_gene: TRBD1; abundance: NA; CDR3nt: TGTGCCAGTAGTAGGAGGGACAGGAACACTGAAGCTTTCTTT; CDR3aa: CASSRRDRNTEAFF
j_gene: TRBJ2-5; len: 14; v_gene: TRBV29-1; d_gene: NA; abundance: many; CDR3nt: TGCAGCGTTCGACAGCCTAACTTCCAAGAGACCCAGTACTTC; CDR3aa: CSVRQPNFQETQYF
j_gene: TRBJ1-5; len: 13; v_gene: TRBV12-3/TRBV12-4; d_gene: TRBD1; abundance: NA; CDR3nt: TGTGCCAGCACTCGGACAGGGGAAGGGCCCCAGCATTTT; CDR3aa: CASTRTGEGPQHF
j_gene: TRBJ2-2; len: 16; v_gene: TRBV18; d_gene: NA; abundance: many; CDR3nt: TGTGCCAGCTCCCTAAGGGCCCGAGCGCGCACCGGGGAGCTGTTTTTT; CDR3aa: CASSLRARARTGELFF
j_gene: TRBJ2-5; len: 14; v_gene: TRBV7-9; d_gene: TRBD1; abundance: few; CDR3nt: TGTGCCAGCAGCCACGGACAGGGGTTGGAGACCCAGTACTTC; CDR3aa: CASSHGQGLETQYF
j_gene: TRBJ1-1; len: 12; v_gene: TRBV7-9; d_gene: NA; abundance: few; CDR3nt: TGTGCCAGCACCTCCCGGGGTATTGAAGCTTTCTTT; CDR3aa: CASTSRGIEAFF
j_gene: TRBJ2-7; len: 15; v_gene: TRBV7-2; d_gene: TRBD1; abundance: few; CDR3nt: TGTGCCAGCAGCTTGACCATTCAGGGGGCCAACGAGCAGTACTTC; CDR3aa: CASSLTIQGANEQYF
j_gene: TRBJ1-1; len: 14; v_gene: TRBV6-2/TRBV6-3; d_gene: NA; abundance: few; CDR3nt: TGTGCCAGCAGTTACTCGCCGCTAGGCCCTGAAGCTTTCTTT; CDR3aa: CASSYSPLGPEAFF
j_gene: TRBJ2-2; len: 15; v_gene: TRBV9; d_gene: TRBD2; abundance: few; CDR3nt: TGTGCCAGCAGCGGGCGGGAGGGCCAAACCGGGGAGCTGTTTTTT; CDR3aa: CASSGREGQTGELFF
j_gene: TRBJ2-1; len: 16; v_gene: TRBV20-1; d_gene: TRBD2; abundance: NA; CDR3nt: TGCAGTGCTAGAAAACCGGGACTAGCGCGTTACAATGAGCAGTTCTTC; CDR3aa: CSARKPGLARYNEQFF
j_gene: TRBJ2-7; len: 15; v_gene: TRBV12-3/TRBV12-4; d_gene: TRBD2; abundance: many; CDR3nt: TGTGCCAGCAGTTTAGCAGGGACTAGCGGTTACGAGCAGTACTTC; CDR3aa: CASSLAGTSGYEQYF
j_gene: TRBJ2-5; len: 17; v_gene: TRBV20-1; d_gene: NA; abundance: few; CDR3nt: TGCAGTGCTAGAGTAACCCGACTGACCCCGAGGGTGGAGACCCAGTACTTC; CDR3aa: CSARVTRLTPRVETQYF
j_gene: TRBJ2-3; len: 15; v_gene: TRBV10-3; d_gene: NA; abundance: few; CDR3nt: TGTGCCATCAGTGTCGGGGGCCCAAGCACAGATACGCAGTATTTT; CDR3aa: CAISVGGPSTDTQYF
j_gene: TRBJ2-1; len: 13; v_gene: TRBV30; d_gene: NA; abundance: many; CDR3nt: TGTGCCTGGACCCCTTCCGAATACAATGAGCAGTTCTTC; CDR3aa: CAWTPSEYNEQFF
j_gene: TRBJ2-2; len: 15; v_gene: TRBV19; d_gene: TRBD2; abundance: few; CDR3nt: TGTGCCAGTACGAGAGGCCTAGCGGGCACCGGGGAGCTGTTTTTT; CDR3aa: CASTRGLAGTGELFF